This entry is about one TCR beta chain. Germline CDR1 is SGHDT and CDR2 is YYEEEE. This CDR3 is built from 17 residues. The data stem from a study of blood T cells in healthy people across ages. Together with a sample-barcoded 5' primer, a J-beta primer mix was included in a second PCR lasting roughly 7 to 11 cycles. MiXCR, run by TCRdb on the 5' RACE reads, gives a single entry per CDR3 protein. This table holds over 600,000 distinct CDR3 sequences, about half found once. The source is an elderly man in good health. V and J are TRBV5-6 and TRBJ2-4, with a possible D match to TRBD2 (6 bases). Judging by the DNA end, TRBJ2-7 fits better; the J call may be wrong. Sequenced material: blood. The chain's CDR3 is CASSIIGPGRGSYEQYF. In nucleotides, the CDR3 is TGTGCCAGCAGCATAATCGGGCCGGGACGGGGGTCCTACGAGCAGTACTTC.